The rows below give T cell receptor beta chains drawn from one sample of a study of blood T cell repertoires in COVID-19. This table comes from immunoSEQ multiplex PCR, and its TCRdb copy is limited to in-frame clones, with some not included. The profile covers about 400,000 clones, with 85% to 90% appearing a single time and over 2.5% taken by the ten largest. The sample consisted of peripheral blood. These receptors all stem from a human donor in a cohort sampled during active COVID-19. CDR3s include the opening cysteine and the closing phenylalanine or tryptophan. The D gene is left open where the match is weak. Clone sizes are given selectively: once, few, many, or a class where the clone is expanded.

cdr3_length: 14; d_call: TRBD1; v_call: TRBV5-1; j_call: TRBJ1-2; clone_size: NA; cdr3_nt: TGCGCCAGCAGCAACGCCGGGACAGCCTATGGCTACACCTTC; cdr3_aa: CASSNAGTAYGYTF
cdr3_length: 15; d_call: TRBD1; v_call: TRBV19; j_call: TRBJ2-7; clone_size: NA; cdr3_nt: TGTGCCAGTAGTTCACCGGGACAGGGGGCCTACGAGCAGTACTTC; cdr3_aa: CASSSPGQGAYEQYF
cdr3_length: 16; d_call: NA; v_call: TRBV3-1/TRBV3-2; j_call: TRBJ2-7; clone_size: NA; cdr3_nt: TGTGCCAGCAGCCAGGCCCCGGACAGCAAAACCTACGAGCAGTACTTC; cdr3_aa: CASSQAPDSKTYEQYF
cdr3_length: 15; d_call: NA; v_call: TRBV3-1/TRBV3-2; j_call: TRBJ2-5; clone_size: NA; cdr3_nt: TGTGCCAGCAGCCCGGTCAGGCAGTCCCAAGAGACCCAGTACTTC; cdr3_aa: CASSPVRQSQETQYF
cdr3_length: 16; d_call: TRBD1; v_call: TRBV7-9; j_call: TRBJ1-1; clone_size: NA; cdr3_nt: TGTGCCAGCAGCCACCCTCAGGGACAGGGATTCACTGAAGCTTTCTTT; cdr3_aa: CASSHPQGQGFTEAFF
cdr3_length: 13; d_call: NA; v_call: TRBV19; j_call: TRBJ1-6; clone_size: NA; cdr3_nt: TGTGCCAGTACGCACGGGAACGAGACACCCCTCCACTTT; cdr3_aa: CASTHGNETPLHF
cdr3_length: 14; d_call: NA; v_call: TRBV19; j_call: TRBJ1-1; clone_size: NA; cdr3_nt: TGTGCCAGTAGTATAGTGGCCTCGAACACTGAAGCTTTCTTT; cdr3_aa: CASSIVASNTEAFF
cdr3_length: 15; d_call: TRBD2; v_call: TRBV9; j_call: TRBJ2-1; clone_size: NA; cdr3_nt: TGTGCCAGCAGCGTAGACGGGGGGATCTACAATGAGCAGTTCTTC; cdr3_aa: CASSVDGGIYNEQFF
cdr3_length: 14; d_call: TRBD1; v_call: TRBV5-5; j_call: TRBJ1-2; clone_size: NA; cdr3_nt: TGTGCCAGCACCGGGACAGGGGGCTCCTATGGCTACACCTTC; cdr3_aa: CASTGTGGSYGYTF
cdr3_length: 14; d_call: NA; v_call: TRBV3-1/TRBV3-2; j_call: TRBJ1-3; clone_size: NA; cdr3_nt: TGTGCCAGCAGCCAAGACAACAGTGGAAACACCATATATTTT; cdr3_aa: CASSQDNSGNTIYF
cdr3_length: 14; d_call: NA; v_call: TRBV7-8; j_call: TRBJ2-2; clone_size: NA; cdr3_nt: TGTGCCAGCAGCTTAGCGACTGAAACCGGGGAGCTGTTTTTT; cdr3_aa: CASSLATETGELFF
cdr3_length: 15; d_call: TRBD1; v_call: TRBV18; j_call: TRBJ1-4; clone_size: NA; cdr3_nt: TGTGCCAGCTCACAGAATAGGGGGCCTAATGAAAAACTGTTTTTT; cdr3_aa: CASSQNRGPNEKLFF
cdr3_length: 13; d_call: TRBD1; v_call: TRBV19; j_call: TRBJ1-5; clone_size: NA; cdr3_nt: TGTGCCAGTACAGGGGACAGGGGACAGCCCCAGCATTTT; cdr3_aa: CASTGDRGQPQHF
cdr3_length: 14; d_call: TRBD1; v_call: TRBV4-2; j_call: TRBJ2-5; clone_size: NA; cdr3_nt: TGTGCCAGCAGCCAGAACAGGGGATACGAGACCCAGTACTTC; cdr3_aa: CASSQNRGYETQYF
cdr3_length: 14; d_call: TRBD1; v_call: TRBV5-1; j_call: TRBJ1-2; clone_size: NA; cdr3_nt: TGCGCCAGCAGCATCGGGACAGGGCTCTATGGCTACACCTTC; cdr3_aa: CASSIGTGLYGYTF
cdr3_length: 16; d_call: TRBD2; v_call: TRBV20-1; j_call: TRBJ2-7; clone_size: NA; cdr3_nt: TGCAGTGCTAGTTCTTCGGCGGGAGGGGGATCCTACGAGCAGTACTTC; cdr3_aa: CSASSSAGGGSYEQYF
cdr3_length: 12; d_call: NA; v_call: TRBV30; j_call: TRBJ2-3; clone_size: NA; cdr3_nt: TGTGCCTGGGTCCGCGGACTAGATACGCAGTATTTT; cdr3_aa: CAWVRGLDTQYF
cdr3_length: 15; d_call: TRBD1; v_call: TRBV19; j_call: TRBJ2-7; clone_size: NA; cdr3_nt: TGTGCCAGTAGCGCACCGGGACAGAGCCTCTACGAGCAGTACTTC; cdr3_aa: CASSAPGQSLYEQYF
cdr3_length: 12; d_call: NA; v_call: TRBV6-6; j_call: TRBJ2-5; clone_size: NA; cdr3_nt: TGTGCCAGCAGCCAGGAGGGAGAGACCCAGTACTTC; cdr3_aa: CASSQEGETQYF
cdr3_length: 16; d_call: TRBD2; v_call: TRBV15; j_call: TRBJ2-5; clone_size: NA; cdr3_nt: TGTGCCACCAGCAGGTTAGCGGGGGGCTGGGGAGAGACCCAGTACTTC; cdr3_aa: CATSRLAGGWGETQYF
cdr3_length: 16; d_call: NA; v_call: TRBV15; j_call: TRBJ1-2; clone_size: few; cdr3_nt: TGTGCCACCAGCAGAGATCTCGAGTCCCTAACCTATGGCTACACCTTC; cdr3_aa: CATSRDLESLTYGYTF
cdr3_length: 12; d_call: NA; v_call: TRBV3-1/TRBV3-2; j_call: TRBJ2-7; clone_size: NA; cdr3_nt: TGTGCCAGCAGCCAAGAAGGGGTCGAGCAGTACTTC; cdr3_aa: CASSQEGVEQYF
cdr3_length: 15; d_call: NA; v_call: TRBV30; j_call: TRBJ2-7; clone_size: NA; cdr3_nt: TGTGCCTGGTCCGATGGACACCCCGGGCTTCTCGAGCAGTACTTC; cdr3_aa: CAWSDGHPGLLEQYF
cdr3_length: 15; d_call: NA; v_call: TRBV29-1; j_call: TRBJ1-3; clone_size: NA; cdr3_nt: TGCAGCGTTGAAGACGTACAGGGTCGAGGAAACACCATATATTTT; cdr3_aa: CSVEDVQGRGNTIYF
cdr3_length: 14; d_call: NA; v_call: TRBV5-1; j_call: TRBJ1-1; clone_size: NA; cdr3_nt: TGCGCCAGCAGCTTGGTGGGCGTAGGCACTGAAGCTTTCTTT; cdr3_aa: CASSLVGVGTEAFF
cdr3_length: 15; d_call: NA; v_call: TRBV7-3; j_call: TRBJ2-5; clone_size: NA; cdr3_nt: TGTGCCAGCAGCTTAGGAATTAGCGGCCAAGAGACCCAGTACTTC; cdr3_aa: CASSLGISGQETQYF
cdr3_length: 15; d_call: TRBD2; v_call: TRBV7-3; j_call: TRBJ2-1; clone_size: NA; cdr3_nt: TGTGCCAGCAGCCCAGCGGGGGGGTCCTACAATGAGCAGTTCTTC; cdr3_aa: CASSPAGGSYNEQFF
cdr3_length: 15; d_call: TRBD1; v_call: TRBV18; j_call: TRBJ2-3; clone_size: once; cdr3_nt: TGTGCCAGCTCACCGGGACAGGTCGGCACAGATACGCAGTATTTT; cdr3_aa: CASSPGQVGTDTQYF
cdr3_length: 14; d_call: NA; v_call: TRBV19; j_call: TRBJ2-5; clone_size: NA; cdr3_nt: TGTGCCAGTAGTATAGTTGCGGCACAAGAGACCCAGTACTTC; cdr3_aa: CASSIVAAQETQYF
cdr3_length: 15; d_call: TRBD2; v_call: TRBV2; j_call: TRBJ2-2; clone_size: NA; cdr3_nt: TGTGCCAGCAGATCTAGCGGGGGGGCTTCCGGGGAGCTGTTTTTT; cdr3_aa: CASRSSGGASGELFF
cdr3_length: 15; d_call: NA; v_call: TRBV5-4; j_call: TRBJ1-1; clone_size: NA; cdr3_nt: TGTGCCAGCAGCTTGGGAGGGGAGGTGAACACTGAAGCTTTCTTT; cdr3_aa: CASSLGGEVNTEAFF
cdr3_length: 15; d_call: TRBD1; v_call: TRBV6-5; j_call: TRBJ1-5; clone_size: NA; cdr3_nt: TGTGCCAGCAGTCAGACAGGGGGCGCGGCTCAGCCCCAGCATTTT; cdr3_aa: CASSQTGGAAQPQHF
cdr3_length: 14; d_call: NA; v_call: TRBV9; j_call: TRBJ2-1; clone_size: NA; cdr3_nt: TGTGCCAGCGCCCCCTTGGTGGGGGGTGCTGAGCAGTTCTTC; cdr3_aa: CASAPLVGGAEQFF
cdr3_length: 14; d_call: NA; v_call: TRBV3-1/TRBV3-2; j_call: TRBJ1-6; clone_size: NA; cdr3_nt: TGTGCCAGCAGCCAAGGACATGGTATGGCACCCCTCCACTTT; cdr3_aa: CASSQGHGMAPLHF
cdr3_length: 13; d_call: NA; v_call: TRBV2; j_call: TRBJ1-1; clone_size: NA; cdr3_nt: TGTGCCAGCAGTGCGCAGGGGAACACTGAAGCTTTCTTT; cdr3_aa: CASSAQGNTEAFF
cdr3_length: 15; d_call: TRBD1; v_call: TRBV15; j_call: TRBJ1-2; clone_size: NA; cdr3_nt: TGTGCCACCAGCCGGAGACAGGGGGCTAACTATGGCTACACCTTC; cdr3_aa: CATSRRQGANYGYTF
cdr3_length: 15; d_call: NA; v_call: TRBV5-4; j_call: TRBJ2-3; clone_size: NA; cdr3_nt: TGTGCCAGCAGCCTGGAGGCCCTCAGGGGTGGTACGCAGTATTTT; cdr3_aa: CASSLEALRGGTQYF
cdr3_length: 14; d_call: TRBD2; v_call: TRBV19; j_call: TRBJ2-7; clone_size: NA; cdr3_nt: TGTGCCAGTAAAGGTCTAGCGGATTCCTACGAGCAGTACTTC; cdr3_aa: CASKGLADSYEQYF
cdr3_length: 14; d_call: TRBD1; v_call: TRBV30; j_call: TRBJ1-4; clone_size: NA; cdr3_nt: TGTGCCTGGACAGGGGGCACGGCTAATGAAAAACTGTTTTTT; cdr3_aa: CAWTGGTANEKLFF
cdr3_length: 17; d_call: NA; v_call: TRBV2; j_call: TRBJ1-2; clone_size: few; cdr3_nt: TGTGCCAGCAGTGAATGGGAATCGGGGTACAGCGACTATGGCTACACCTTC; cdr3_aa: CASSEWESGYSDYGYTF
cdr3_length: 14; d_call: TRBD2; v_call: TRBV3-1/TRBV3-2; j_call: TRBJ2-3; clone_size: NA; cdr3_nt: TGTGCCAGCAGCCTTGGGGGGGTACCAGATACGCAGTATTTT; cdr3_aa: CASSLGGVPDTQYF
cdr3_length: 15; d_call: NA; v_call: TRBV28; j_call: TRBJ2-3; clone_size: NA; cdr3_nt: TGTGCCAGCAGTTTATACGGGGATCCTACAGATACGCAGTATTTT; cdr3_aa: CASSLYGDPTDTQYF
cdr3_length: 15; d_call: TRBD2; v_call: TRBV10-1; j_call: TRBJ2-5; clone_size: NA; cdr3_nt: TGCGCCAGCAGCTCAGCGGGAGTTGGACAAGAGACCCAGTACTTC; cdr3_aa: CASSSAGVGQETQYF